The following is a T cell receptor beta chain sequence with its context. This clonotype appeared a few times. This clone's antigen is unknown. No base-level quality is on record; no much larger clone is a single base apart. The V end loses 1 base and the J end loses 2 bases, and a stretch of 13 bases separates them. The CDR3 goes from the cysteine to the phenylalanine over 16 residues. CDR3 DNA is the only sequence kept; it has 48 bases, read in frame from the first base. Taken from the germline V gene, the CDR1 and CDR2 loops are LGHNA and YNFKEQ. This sample was sequenced with an Illumina NovaSeq 6000. TCRalpha and TCRbeta cDNA libraries were constructed by 5'RACE with constant-segment primers, with sample barcodes and unique molecular identifiers being introduced. Trizol reagent was used to extract RNA from every sample. Libraries were amplified in two PCR steps, with a second sample barcode and Illumina TruSeq adapters added in the second step. The libraries were sequenced on an Illumina NovaSeq using 2 x 150 bp paired-end reads. The authors' analysis ran thus. The reads were demultiplexed and collapsed into UMI-guided consensus sequences using migec v1.2.7. With mixcr v2.1.11, UMI consensuses were aligned to TRA and TRB V and J templates and assembled into clonotypes. A clonotype was counted as expanded or contracted only if both edgeR and NoisET called the change significant, with noise models trained on biological replicates. For edgeR calls, the cutoffs were a false discovery rate-adjusted p below 0.01 and a log2 fold-change threshold of 1. As an exploratory analysis of dynamics, PCA with hierarchical clustering was applied to max-normalized trajectories of the 1000 most abundant clonotypes. Separately sequenced CD4+ and CD8+ repertoires were used to assign a CD4 or CD8 phenotype to each responding clone. TCRdb reprocessing: public reads trimmed at Q25 with fastp, clones called with MiXCR, in-frame beta chains kept. Each CDR3 protein gets just one entry, which takes the most common genes and DNA from the rows behind it. None of the V and J calls come from the authors' own analysis; TCRdb made them. This sample is represented by around 130,000 distinct CDR3 sequences; approximately 15% of them were singletons. The ten biggest clones cover approximately 13% of the sample.

These data are taken from a study of T-cell memory formation after mild COVID-19 (dated by TCRdb to the early 2020s). As for the study more broadly: TCR sequence clusters from the two donors were largely donor specific. In a couple of donors, T-cell clones that expanded and contracted after mild COVID-19 were tracked by sequencing TCRalpha and TCRbeta repertoires over time. Two young, previously healthy adult volunteers made up the cohort, one male and one female.

Ficoll-Paque density gradient centrifugation was the method used to isolate PBMCs. Paper-wide results and their limitations: Clones that contracted from day 15 to 85 showed balanced CD4/CD8 phenotypes, whereas a second wave of clones that expanded from day 15 to 37 leaned towards CD4+. Only a couple of mild cases were covered in the study, and larger cohorts including severe cases with pre-infection samples were considered necessary. Some responding clones were detected in pre-infection memory, which suggested that pre-existing cross-reactive memory T cells had joined the SARS-CoV-2 response. Contracting CD4+ clones were found mainly in CM and EM memory subsets, while CD8+ clones were enriched in EMRA. SARS-CoV-2 specificity was not confirmed for the second-wave clones peaking on day 37.

The sequence was collected from an adult woman who had mild COVID-19 (a few samples of this study predate the infection). The sample titles of this study are shuffled in the database, so cell type and time point are left out; the donor was told from shared clones. The chain couples TRBV4-2 to TRBJ2-3, with a tentative D gene TRBD2 over 6 matching bases. Source material: PBMCs or a T cell subset sorted from them (not recorded which). The DNA sequence is given as TGTGCCAGCAGCCAAGGAGGGCGGGGCTACACAGATACGCAGTATTTT. Translated, it reads CASSQGGRGYTDTQYF.